This record looks at one T cell receptor (beta chain) sequence and its context. This record comes from a study of shared clonotypes between healthy human individuals. TCRdb keeps only in-frame clones here, not all; method: immunoSEQ multiplex PCR. The sample lists hundreds of thousands of clones; about 96% were seen once. V lost 1 base, J lost 0 bases, and 10 bases lay in between. The length of the CDR3 is 15 residues. Per the germline V gene, CDR1 is SGHDN and CDR2 is FVKESK. What was sequenced was memory CD8+ T cells sorted from blood. Subset defined: CD45RO+ cells pooled with CCR7-negative TemRA cells. This receptor was obtained from a man aged 30-40 years in good health. This sequence joins TRBV14 and TRBJ2-7; possibly TRBD2 for D (6 bases). The CDR3 nucleotides read TGTGCCAGCAGCCAAGGATTGGGGGGCTCCTACGAGCAGTACTTC. Translated: CASSQGLGGSYEQYF.